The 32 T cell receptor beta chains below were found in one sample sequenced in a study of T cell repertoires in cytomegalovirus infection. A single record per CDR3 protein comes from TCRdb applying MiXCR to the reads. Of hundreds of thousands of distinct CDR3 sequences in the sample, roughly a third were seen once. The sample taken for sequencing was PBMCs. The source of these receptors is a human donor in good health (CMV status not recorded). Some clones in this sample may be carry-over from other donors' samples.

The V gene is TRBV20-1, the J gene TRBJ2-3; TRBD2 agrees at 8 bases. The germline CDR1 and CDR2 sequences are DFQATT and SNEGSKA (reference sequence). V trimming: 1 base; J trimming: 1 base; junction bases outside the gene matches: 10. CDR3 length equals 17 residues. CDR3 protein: CSARGPGLVSGTDTQYF. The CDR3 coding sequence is TGCAGTGCTAGAGGGCCGGGACTAGTTTCGGGCACAGATACGCAGTATTTT.

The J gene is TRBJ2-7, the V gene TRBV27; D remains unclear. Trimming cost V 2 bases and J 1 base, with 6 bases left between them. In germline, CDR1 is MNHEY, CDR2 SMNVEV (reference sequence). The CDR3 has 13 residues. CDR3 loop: CASSLMPSYEQYF. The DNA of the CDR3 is TGTGCCAGCAGTTTAATGCCGTCCTACGAGCAGTACTTC.

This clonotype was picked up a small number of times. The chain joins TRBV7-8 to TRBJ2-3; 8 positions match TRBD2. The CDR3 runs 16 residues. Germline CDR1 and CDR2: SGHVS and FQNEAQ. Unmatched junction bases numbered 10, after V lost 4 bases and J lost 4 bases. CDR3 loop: CASSYLGGAGSDTQYF. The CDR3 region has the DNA TGTGCCAGCAGCTACCTCGGGGGGGCCGGCTCAGATACGCAGTATTTT. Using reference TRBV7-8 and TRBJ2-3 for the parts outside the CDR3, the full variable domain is GAGVSQSPRYKVAKRGQDVALRCDPISGHVSLFWYQQALGQGPEFLTYFQNEAQLDKSGLPSDRFFAERPEGSVSTLKIQRTQQEDSAVYLCASSYLGGAGSDTQYFGPGTRLTVL.

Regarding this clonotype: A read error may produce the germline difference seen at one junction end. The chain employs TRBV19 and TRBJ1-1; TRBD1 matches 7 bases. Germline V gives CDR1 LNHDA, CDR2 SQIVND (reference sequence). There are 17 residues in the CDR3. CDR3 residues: CASNDRALRVGNTQAFF. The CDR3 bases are TGTGCCAGTAATGACAGGGCCCTCCGCGTCGGGAACACTCAAGCTTTCTTT.

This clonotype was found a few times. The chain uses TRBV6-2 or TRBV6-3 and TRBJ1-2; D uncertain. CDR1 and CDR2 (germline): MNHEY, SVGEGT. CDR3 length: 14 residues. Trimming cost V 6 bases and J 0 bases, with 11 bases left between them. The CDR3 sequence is CASRRTGANYGYTF. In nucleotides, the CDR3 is TGTGCCAGCAGGCGGACGGGAGCTAACTATGGCTACACCTTC.

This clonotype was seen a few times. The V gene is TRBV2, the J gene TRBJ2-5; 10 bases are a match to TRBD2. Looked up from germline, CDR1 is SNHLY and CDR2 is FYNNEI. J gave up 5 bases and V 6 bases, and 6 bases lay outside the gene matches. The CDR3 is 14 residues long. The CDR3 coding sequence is TGTGCCAGCAGCGCGGGACTAGCGTTGGAGACCCAGTACTTC. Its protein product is CASSAGLALETQYF. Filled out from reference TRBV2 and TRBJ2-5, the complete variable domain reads EPEVTQTPSHQVTQMGQEVILRCVPISNHLYFYWYRQILGQKVEFLVSFYNNEISEKSEIFDDQFSVERPDGSNFTLKIRSTKLEDSAMYFCASSAGLALETQYFGPGTRLLVL.

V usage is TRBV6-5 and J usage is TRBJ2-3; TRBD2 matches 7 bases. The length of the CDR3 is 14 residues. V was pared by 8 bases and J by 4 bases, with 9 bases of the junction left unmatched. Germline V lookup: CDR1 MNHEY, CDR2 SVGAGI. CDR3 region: CASVRDRGADTQYF. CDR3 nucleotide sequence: TGTGCCAGCGTACGGGACCGGGGGGCAGATACGCAGTATTTT.

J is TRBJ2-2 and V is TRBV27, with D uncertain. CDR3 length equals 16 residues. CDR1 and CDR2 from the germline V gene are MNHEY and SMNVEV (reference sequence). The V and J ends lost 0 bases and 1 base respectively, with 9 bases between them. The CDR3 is CASSLSMARNTGELFF. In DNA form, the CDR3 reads TGTGCCAGCAGTTTATCGATGGCCCGGAACACCGGGGAGCTGTTTTTT.

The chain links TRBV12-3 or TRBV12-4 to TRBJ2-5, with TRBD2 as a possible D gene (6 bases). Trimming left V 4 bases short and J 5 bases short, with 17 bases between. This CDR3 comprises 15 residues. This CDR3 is CASSSRTGDLETQYF. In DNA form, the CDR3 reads TGTGCCAGCAGTTCAAGGACGGGGGATTTGGAGACCCAGTACTTC.

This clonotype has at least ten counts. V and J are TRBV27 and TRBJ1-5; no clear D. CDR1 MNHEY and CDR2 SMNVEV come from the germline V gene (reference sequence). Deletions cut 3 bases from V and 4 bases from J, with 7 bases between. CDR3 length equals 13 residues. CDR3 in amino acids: CASSFARNQPQHF. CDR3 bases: TGTGCCAGCAGTTTCGCGCGGAATCAGCCCCAGCATTTT.

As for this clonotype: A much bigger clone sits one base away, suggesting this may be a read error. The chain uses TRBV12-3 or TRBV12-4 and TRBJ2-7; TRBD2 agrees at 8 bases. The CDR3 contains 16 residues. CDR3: CASSPEGRGALLEPYF. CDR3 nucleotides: TGTGCCAGCAGTCCTGAGGGGCGGGGGGCTCTTCTCGAGCCGTACTTC.

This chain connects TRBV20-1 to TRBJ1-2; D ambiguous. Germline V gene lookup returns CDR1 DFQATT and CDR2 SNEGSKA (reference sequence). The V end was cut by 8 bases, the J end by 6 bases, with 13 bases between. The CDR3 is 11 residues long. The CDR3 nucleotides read TGCAGTAGCGGGCTTCGGGATGGCTACACCTTC. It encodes CSSGLRDGYTF.

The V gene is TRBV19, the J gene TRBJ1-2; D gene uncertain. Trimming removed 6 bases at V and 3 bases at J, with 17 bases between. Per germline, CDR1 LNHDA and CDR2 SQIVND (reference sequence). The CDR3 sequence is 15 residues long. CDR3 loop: CASSQQRRRDYGYTF. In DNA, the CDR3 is TGTGCCAGTAGCCAACAGAGGAGGCGCGACTATGGCTACACCTTC.

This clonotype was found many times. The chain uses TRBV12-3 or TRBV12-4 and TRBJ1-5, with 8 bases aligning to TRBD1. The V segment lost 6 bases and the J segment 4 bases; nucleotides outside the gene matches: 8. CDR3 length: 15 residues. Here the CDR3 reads CASSPTTGGNQPQHF. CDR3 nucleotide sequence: TGTGCCAGCAGCCCCACTACAGGGGGAAATCAGCCCCAGCATTTT.

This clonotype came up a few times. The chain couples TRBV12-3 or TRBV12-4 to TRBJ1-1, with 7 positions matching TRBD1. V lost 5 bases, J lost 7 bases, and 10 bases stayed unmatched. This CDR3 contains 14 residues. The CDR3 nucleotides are TGTGCCAGCAGTGTCCCCGGGACAGCGGGTGAAGCTTTCTTT. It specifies CASSVPGTAGEAFF.

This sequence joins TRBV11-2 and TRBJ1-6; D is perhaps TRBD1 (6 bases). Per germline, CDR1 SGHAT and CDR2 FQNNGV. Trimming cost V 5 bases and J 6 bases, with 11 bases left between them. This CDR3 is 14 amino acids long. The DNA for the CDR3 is TGTGCCAGCAGCCAAGGGGGACCTAATTCACCCCTCCACTTT. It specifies CASSQGGPNSPLHF.

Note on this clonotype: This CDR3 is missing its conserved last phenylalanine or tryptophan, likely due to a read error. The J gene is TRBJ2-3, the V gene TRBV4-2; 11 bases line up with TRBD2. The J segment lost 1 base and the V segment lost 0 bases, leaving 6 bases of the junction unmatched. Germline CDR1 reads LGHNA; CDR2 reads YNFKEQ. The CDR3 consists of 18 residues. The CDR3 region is CASSQDKQLAGGTDTQYC. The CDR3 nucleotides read TGTGCCAGCAGCCAAGATAAACAACTAGCGGGAGGCACAGATACGCAGTATTGT.

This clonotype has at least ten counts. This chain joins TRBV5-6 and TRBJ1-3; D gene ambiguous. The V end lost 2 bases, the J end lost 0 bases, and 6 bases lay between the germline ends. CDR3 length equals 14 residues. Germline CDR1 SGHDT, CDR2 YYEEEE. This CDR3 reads CASSFIGSGNTIYF. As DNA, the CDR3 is TGTGCCAGCAGCTTCATCGGCTCTGGAAACACCATATATTTT.

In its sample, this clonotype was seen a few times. DNA for the CDR3: TGTGCCAGCAGCTTACGACCAGGCGGGACAGGGACACAAGAGACCCAGTACTTC. Protein: CASSLRPGGTGTQETQYF. The chain carries TRBV7-9 and TRBJ2-5; 9 positions match TRBD1. J was trimmed by 2 bases and V by 2 bases; bases with no gene match: 12. This CDR3 has 18 amino acids. Germline CDR1 and CDR2: SEHNR and FQNEAQ (reference sequence).

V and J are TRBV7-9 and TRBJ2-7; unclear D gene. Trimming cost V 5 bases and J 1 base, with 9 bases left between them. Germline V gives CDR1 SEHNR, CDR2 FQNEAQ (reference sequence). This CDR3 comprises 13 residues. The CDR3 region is CASSQDGSYEQYF. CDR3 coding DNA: TGTGCCAGCAGCCAGGACGGATCCTACGAGCAGTACTTC.

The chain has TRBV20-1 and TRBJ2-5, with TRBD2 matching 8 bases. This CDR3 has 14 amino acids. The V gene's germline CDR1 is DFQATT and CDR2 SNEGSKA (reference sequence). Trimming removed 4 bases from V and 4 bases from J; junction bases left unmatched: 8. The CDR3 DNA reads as TGCAGTGCTAATAGCGGGGCGGCGGGAGAGACCCAGTACTTC. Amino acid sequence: CSANSGAAGETQYF.

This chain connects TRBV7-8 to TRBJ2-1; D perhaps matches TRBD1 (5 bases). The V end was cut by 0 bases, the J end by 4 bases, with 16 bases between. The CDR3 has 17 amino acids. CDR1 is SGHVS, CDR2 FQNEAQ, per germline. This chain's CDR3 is CASSLARRVGLYNEQFF. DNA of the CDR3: TGTGCCAGCAGCTTAGCGCGCAGGGTAGGGCTATACAATGAGCAGTTCTTC.

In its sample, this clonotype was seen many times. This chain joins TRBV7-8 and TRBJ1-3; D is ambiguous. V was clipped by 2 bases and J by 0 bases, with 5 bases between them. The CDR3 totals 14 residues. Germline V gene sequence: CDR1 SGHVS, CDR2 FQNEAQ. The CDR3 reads CASSLQLSGNTIYF. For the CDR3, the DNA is TGTGCCAGCAGCTTACAGCTCTCTGGAAACACCATATATTTT.

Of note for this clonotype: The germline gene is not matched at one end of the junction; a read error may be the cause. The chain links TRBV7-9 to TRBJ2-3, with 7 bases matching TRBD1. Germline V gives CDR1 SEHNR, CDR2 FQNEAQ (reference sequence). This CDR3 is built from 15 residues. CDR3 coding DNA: TGTGCCAGCAGCCAACGCAGGGGGTTCACAGATACGCCGTATTTT. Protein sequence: CASSQRRGFTDTPYF.

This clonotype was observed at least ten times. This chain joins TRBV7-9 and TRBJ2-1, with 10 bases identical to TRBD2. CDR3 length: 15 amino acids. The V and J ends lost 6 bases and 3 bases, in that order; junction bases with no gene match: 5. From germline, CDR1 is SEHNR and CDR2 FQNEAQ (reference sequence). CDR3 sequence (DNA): TGTGCCAGCAGGCCACTAGCGGGGTACTACAATGAGCAGTTCTTC. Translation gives CASRPLAGYYNEQFF.

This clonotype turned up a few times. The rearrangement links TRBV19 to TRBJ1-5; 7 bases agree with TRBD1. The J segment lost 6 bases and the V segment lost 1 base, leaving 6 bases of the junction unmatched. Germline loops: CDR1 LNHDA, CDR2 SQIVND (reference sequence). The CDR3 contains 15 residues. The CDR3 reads CASSIGTGIGQPQHF. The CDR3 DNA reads TGTGCCAGTAGTATAGGGACAGGCATAGGTCAGCCCCAGCATTTT.

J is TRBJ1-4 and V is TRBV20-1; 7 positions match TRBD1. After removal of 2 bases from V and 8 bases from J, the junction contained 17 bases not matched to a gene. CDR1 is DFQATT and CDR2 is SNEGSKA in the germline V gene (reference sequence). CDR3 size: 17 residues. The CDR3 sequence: CSARSLKTQGGREKLFF. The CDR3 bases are TGCAGTGCTAGATCCCTAAAAACTCAGGGGGGAAGGGAAAAACTGTTTTTT.

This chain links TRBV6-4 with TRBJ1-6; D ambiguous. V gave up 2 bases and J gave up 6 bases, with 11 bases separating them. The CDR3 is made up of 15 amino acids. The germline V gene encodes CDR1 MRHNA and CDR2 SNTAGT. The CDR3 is CASSDRLGGNSPLHF. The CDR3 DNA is TGTGCCAGCAGTGACCGGCTCGGCGGTAATTCACCCCTCCACTTT.

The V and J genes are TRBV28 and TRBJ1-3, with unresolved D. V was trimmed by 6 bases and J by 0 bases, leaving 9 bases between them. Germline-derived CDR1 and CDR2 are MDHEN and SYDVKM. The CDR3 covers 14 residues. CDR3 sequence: CASSTDSSGNTIYF. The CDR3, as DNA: TGTGCCAGCAGCACCGATTCCTCTGGAAACACCATATATTTT.

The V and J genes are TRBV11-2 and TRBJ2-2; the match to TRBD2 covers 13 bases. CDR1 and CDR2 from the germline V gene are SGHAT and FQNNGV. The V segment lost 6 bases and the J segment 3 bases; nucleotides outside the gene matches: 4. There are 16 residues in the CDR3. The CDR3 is CASRRGLAGYTGELFF. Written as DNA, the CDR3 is TGTGCCAGCAGGCGGGGACTAGCGGGGTACACCGGGGAGCTGTTTTTT.

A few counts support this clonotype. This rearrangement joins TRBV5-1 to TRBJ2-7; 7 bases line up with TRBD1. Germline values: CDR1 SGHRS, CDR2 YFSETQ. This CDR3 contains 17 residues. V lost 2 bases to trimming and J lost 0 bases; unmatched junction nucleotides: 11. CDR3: CASSLLTGPLGSYEQYF. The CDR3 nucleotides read TGCGCCAGCAGCTTACTGACAGGGCCCCTGGGCTCCTACGAGCAGTACTTC.

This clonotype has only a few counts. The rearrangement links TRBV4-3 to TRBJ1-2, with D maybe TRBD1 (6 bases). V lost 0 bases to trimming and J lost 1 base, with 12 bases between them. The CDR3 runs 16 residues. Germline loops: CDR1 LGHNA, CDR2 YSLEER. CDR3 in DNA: TGCGCCAGCAGCCAAGATATCGGGGGCGGTAACTATGGCTACACCTTC. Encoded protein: CASSQDIGGGNYGYTF.